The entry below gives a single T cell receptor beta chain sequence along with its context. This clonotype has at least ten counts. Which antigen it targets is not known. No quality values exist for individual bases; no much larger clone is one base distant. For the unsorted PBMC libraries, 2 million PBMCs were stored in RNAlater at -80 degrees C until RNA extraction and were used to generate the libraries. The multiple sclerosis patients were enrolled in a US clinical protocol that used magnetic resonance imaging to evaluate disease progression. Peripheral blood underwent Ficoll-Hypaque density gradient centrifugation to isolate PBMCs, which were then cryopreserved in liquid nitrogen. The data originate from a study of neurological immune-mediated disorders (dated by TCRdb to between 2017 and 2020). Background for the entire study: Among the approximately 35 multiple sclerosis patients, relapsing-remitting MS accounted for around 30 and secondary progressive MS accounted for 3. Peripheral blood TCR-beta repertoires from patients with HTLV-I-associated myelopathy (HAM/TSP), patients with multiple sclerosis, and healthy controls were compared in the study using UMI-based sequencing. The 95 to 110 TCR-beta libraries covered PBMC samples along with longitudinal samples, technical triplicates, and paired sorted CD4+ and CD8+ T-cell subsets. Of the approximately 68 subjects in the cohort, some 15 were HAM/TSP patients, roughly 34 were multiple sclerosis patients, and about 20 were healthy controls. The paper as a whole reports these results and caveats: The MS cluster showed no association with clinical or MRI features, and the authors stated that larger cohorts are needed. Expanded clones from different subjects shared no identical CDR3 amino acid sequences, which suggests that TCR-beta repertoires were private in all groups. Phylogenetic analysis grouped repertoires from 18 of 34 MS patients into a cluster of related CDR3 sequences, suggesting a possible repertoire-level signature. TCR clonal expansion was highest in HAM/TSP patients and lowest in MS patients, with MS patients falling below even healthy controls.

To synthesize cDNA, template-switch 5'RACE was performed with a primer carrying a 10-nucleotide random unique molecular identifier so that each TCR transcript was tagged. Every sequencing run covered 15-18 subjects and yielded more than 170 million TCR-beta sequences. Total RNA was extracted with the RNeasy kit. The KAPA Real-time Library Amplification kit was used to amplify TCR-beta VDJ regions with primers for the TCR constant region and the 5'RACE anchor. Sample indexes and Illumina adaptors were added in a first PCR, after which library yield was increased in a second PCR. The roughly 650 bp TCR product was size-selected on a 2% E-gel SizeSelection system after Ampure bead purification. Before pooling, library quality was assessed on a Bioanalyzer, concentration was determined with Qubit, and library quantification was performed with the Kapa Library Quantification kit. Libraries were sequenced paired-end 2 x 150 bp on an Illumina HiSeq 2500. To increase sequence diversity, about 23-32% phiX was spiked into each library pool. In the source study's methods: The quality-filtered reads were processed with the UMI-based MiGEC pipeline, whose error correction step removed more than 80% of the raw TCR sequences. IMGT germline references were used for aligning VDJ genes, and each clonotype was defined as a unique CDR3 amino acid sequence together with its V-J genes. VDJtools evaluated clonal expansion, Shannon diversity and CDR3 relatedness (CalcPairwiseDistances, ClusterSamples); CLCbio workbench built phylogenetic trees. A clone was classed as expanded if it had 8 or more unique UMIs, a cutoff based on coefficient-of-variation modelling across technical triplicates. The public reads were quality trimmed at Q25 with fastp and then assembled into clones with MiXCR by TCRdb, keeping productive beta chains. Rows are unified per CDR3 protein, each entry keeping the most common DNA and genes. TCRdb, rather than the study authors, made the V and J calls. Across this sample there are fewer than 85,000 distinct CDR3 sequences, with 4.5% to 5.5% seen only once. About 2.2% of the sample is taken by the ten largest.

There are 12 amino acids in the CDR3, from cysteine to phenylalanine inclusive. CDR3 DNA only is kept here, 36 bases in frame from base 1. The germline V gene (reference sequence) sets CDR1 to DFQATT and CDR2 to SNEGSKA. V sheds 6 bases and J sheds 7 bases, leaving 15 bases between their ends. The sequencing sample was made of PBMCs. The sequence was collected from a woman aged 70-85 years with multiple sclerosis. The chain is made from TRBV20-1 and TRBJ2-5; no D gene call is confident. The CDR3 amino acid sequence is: CSALLEEVTQYF. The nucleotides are TGCAGTGCCCTACTCGAAGAGGTGACCCAGTACTTC.